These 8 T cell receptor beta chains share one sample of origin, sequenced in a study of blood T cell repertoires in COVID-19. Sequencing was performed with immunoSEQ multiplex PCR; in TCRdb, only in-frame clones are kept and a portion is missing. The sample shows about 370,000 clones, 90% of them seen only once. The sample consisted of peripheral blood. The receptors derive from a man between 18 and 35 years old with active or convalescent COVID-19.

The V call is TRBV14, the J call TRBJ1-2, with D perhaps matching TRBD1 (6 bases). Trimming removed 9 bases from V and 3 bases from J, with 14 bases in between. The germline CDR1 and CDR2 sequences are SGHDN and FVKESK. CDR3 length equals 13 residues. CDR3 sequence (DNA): TGTGCCAGTCGACAGGAAGCTGACTATGGCTACACCTTC. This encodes CASRQEADYGYTF.

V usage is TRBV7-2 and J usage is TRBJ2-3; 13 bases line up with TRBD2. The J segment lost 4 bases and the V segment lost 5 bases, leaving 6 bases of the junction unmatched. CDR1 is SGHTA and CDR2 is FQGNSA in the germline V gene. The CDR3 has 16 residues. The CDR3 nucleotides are TGTGCCAGCAGCGCCCTACTAGCGGGGGGGTCAGATACGCAGTATTTT. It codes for CASSALLAGGSDTQYF.

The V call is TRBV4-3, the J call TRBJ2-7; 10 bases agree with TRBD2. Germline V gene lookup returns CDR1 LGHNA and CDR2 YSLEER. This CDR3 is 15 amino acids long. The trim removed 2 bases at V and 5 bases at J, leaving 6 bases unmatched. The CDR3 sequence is CASSQLSAGGHEQYF. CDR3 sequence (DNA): TGCGCCAGCAGCCAACTCTCAGCGGGAGGGCACGAGCAGTACTTC.

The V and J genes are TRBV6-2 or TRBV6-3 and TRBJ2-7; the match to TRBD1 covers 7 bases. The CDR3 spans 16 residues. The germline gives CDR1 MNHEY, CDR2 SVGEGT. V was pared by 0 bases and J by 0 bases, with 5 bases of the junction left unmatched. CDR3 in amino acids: CASSYSRGQSSYEQYF. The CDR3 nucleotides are TGTGCCAGCAGTTACTCCCGGGGACAGTCCTCCTACGAGCAGTACTTC.

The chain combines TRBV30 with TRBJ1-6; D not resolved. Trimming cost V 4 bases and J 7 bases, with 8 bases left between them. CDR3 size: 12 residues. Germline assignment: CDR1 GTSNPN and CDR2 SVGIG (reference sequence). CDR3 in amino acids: CAWTRGNSPLHF. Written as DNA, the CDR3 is TGTGCCTGGACTAGAGGGAATTCACCCCTCCACTTT.

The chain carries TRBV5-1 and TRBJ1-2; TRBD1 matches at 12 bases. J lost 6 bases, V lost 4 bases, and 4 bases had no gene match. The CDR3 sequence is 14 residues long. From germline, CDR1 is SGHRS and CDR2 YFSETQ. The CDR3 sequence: CASSTGTGGDGYTF. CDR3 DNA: TGCGCCAGCAGCACTGGGACAGGGGGCGATGGCTACACCTTC.

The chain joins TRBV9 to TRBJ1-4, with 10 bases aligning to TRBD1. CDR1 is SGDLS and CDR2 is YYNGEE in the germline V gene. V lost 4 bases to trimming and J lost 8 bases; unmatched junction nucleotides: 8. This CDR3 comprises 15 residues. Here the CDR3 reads CASSHTGQGQEKLFF. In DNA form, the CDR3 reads TGTGCCAGCAGCCATACGGGACAGGGGCAAGAAAAACTGTTTTTT.

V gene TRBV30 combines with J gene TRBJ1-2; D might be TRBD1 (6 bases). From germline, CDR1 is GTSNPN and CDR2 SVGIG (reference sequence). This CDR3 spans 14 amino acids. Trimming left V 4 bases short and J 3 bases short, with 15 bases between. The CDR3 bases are TGTGCCTGGACGACGGGGGGCTTTCACTATGGCTACACCTTC. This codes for CAWTTGGFHYGYTF.